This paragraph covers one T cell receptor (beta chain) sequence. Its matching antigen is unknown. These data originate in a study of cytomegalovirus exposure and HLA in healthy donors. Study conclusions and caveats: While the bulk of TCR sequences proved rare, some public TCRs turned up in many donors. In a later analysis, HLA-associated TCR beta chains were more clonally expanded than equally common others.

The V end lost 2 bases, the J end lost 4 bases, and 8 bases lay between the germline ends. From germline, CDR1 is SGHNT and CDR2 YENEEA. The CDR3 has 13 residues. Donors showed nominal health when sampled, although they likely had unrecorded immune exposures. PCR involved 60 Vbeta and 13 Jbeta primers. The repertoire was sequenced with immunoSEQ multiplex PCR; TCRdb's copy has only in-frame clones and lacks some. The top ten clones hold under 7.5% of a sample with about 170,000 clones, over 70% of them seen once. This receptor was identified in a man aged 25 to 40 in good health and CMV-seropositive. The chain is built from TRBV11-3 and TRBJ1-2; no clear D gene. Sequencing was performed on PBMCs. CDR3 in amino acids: CASSLISGYGYTF. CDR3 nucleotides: TGTGCCAGCAGCTTAATCTCAGGCTATGGCTACACCTTC. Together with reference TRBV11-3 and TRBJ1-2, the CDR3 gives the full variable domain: EAGVVQSPRYKIIEKKQPVAFWCNPISGHNTLYWYLQNLGQGPELLIRYENEEAVDDSQLPKDRFSAERLKGVDSTLKIQPAELGDSAVYLCASSLISGYGYTFGSGTRLTVV.